A single sample is the source of the 9 T cell receptor beta chains below, sequenced in a study of human T cells and chemical hapten exposure. TCRdb redid the calling of the RACE reads with MiXCR, one entry per CDR3 protein. The sample records roughly 71,000 distinct CDR3 sequences, 11% being singletons. Time point: patch test 3, about 24 weeks after DPC sensitization. Described treatment: therapeutic diphenylcyclopropenone sensitization with weekly scalp DPC. Source: whole blood, taken in connection with sensitization to the hapten diphenylcyclopropenone (DPC). These receptors were collected from a woman between 50 and 59 years old with alopecia areata. Some clones in this sample may be carry-over from other donors' samples.

The chain has TRBV18 and TRBJ2-5, with no clear D. Germline values: CDR1 KGHSH, CDR2 LQKENI. With 1 base removed from V and 2 bases from J, the gap between germline ends came to 5 bases. The CDR3 runs 13 residues. CDR3 in DNA: TGTGCCAGCTCACCACTCGCACAAGAGACCCAGTACTTC. Translated, it gives CASSPLAQETQYF.

V usage is TRBV9 and J usage is TRBJ1-5, with 7 bases that match TRBD1. The CDR3 is 14 amino acids. Germline loops: CDR1 SGDLS, CDR2 YYNGEE. The V gene end was trimmed by 5 bases and the J gene end by 3 bases; junction bases not matched to a gene: 5. The CDR3 is CASSAGQTNQPQHF. CDR3 nucleotides: TGTGCCAGCAGTGCGGGACAGACCAATCAGCCCCAGCATTTT.

In this sample, this clonotype turned up many times. The chain links TRBV6-1 to TRBJ1-5; D not resolved. CDR3 length equals 14 residues. Trimming left V 2 bases short and J 7 bases short, with 12 bases between. Germline V CDR1 and CDR2: MNHNS, SASEGT. The DNA for the CDR3 is TGTGCCAGCAGTGAAATGGGGTTGGGACAGCCCCAGCATTTT. Translation gives CASSEMGLGQPQHF.

The chain has TRBV11-2 and TRBJ1-6; no definite D call. Germline values: CDR1 SGHAT, CDR2 FQNNGV. Trimming shortened V by 4 bases and J by 5 bases, and 3 bases separated the two germline ends. This CDR3 contains 12 residues. For the CDR3, the DNA is TGTGCCAGCAGCTCTCATAATTCACCCCTCCACTTT. Protein product: CASSSHNSPLHF.

This clonotype showed up many times. The chain links TRBV6-2 or TRBV6-3 to TRBJ1-2, with 9 bases fitting TRBD1. The length of the CDR3 is 16 residues. V shed 0 bases and J 6 bases; nucleotides not matched to a gene: 8. Germline loops: CDR1 MNHEY, CDR2 SVGEGT. The chain's CDR3 is CASSYSRTGGTDGYTF. In DNA, the CDR3 is TGTGCCAGCAGTTACTCGAGAACAGGGGGCACGGATGGCTACACCTTC.

The V and J genes are TRBV28 and TRBJ1-5; tentative D call: TRBD1 (6 bases). Deletions cut 2 bases from V and 2 bases from J, with 10 bases between. The CDR3 has 15 residues. Looked up from germline, CDR1 is MDHEN and CDR2 is SYDVKM. The DNA of the CDR3 is TGTGCCAGCAGTTTAGGGGGGGCGGGCAATCAGCCCCAGCATTTT. It codes for CASSLGGAGNQPQHF.

The chain couples TRBV18 to TRBJ2-1; no firm D call. V gave up 4 bases and J gave up 7 bases, with 8 bases separating them. The CDR3 covers 12 residues. Germline V CDR1 and CDR2: KGHSH, LQKENI. In nucleotides, the CDR3 is TGTGCCAGCTCACTTGTGAGGAATGAGCAGTTCTTC. Its protein product is CASSLVRNEQFF.

This clonotype was seen repeatedly, ten times or more. The chain combines TRBV5-4 with TRBJ1-2; TRBD1 is a possible D gene (6 bases). Trimming cost V 5 bases and J 8 bases, with 16 bases left between them. The V gene's germline CDR1 is SGHNT and CDR2 YYREEE (reference sequence). The CDR3 consists of 13 residues. The CDR3 DNA is TGTGCCAGCAGGTTCACAGGGAATCAGGGCTACACCTTC. Translated: CASRFTGNQGYTF.

This clonotype has at least ten counts. The chain recombines TRBV19 with TRBJ1-5, with 7 bases that match TRBD1. This CDR3 region has 16 residues. Germline values: CDR1 LNHDA, CDR2 SQIVND (reference sequence). Trimming removed 4 bases from V and 5 bases from J; junction bases left unmatched: 11. The chain's CDR3 is CASSTSGTARYQPQHF. DNA of the CDR3: TGTGCCAGTAGTACCTCCGGGACAGCAAGATATCAGCCCCAGCATTTT.